What follows describes a single TCR beta chain. Assay used: immunoSEQ multiplex PCR; TCRdb lists only in-frame clones, some missing. The sample shows 110,000 to 150,000 clones, over 75% of them seen only once. CDR1 and CDR2 (germline): SGHDN, FVKESK. The CDR3 is made up of 15 amino acids. V lost 2 bases, J lost 0 bases, and 8 bases lay in between. The sample originates from a study of T cell responses to AZD1222 COVID-19 vaccine. Sequenced here: peripheral blood, sampled on day 0 of AZD1222 vaccination. The receptor's source is an adult in good health. The V gene is TRBV14, the J gene TRBJ2-1; D gene uncertain. CDR3: CASSQLLFSYNEQFF. The CDR3, as DNA: TGTGCCAGCAGCCAACTACTCTTCTCCTACAATGAGCAGTTCTTC.